Presented here are 29 T cell receptor beta chains from one specimen sequenced in a study of cytomegalovirus exposure and HLA in healthy donors. The PCR employed 60 Vbeta primers together with 13 Jbeta primers. Profiling relied on immunoSEQ multiplex PCR, and the TCRdb table lists in-frame clones only, not all of them. Altogether 120,000 to 150,000 clones are present, 60% to 85% being singletons, with the ten largest covering 6.8%. Sequencing used PBMCs. All receptors come from a man aged 40-50 years in good health and CMV-seropositive.

The rearrangement uses TRBV7-2 and TRBJ1-1; D call uncertain. Germline CDR1 reads SGHTA; CDR2 reads FQGNSA. The CDR3 sequence is 15 residues long. The V end lost 2 bases, the J end lost 0 bases, and 10 bases lay between the germline ends. As DNA, the CDR3 is TGTGCCAGCAGCTTATCTACCGGAGTGAACACTGAAGCTTTCTTT. This encodes CASSLSTGVNTEAFF.

V and J are TRBV7-6 and TRBJ2-3, with D possibly TRBD2 on 6 matching bases. The V end was cut by 7 bases, the J end by 6 bases, with 23 bases between. Germline V CDR1 and CDR2: SGHVS, FNYEAQ. This CDR3 is built from 16 residues. CDR3 sequence (DNA): TGTGCCAGCACCTCCTCCCCCGGGAGCGCTAAGGATACGCAGTATTTT. Amino acid sequence: CASTSSPGSAKDTQYF.

V and J are TRBV5-1 and TRBJ2-2; TRBD1 matches 8 bases. After removal of 1 base from V and 5 bases from J, the junction contained 7 bases not matched to a gene. This CDR3 spans 16 amino acids. The V gene's germline CDR1 is SGHRS and CDR2 YFSETQ. The CDR3 loop is CASSLYRTGITGELFF. In DNA form, the CDR3 reads TGCGCCAGCAGCTTGTATAGGACAGGGATTACCGGGGAGCTGTTTTTT.

In this sample, this clone turned up once. The chain joins TRBV15 to TRBJ2-6, with 10 bases that match TRBD1. From germline, CDR1 is LNHNV and CDR2 YYDKDF (reference sequence). V shed 1 base and J 3 bases; nucleotides not matched to a gene: 6. The CDR3 consists of 18 residues. This CDR3 is CATSRVGTGVFGANVLTF. In nucleotides, the CDR3 is TGTGCCACCAGCAGAGTTGGGACAGGGGTCTTTGGGGCCAACGTCCTGACTTTC.

The CDR3 sequence: CASSRRGLSYEQYF. CDR3 DNA: TGTGCCAGCAGCCGTAGGGGGCTCTCCTACGAGCAGTACTTC. This chain joins TRBV11-3 and TRBJ2-7, with 7 bases identical to TRBD1. After removal of 5 bases from V and 0 bases from J, the junction contained 4 bases not matched to a gene. The length of the CDR3 is 14 residues. CDR1 is SGHNT and CDR2 is YENEEA in the germline V gene.

The rearrangement joins TRBV5-1 to TRBJ2-7, with 12 nucleotides matching TRBD2. The germline V gene encodes CDR1 SGHRS and CDR2 YFSETQ. The trim removed 2 bases at V and 5 bases at J, leaving 8 bases unmatched. This CDR3 comprises 16 residues. The CDR3 loop reads CASSLRLAGVSHEQYF. CDR3 DNA sequence: TGCGCCAGCAGCTTAAGACTAGCGGGAGTAAGCCACGAGCAGTACTTC.

The chain combines TRBV5-1 with TRBJ2-7; TRBD2 agrees at 9 bases. Germline CDR1 and CDR2: SGHRS and YFSETQ. V dropped 2 bases and J dropped 1; count of bases not matched to a gene: 13. The CDR3 is 18 amino acids. This CDR3 reads CASSFGLTSGFTSYEQYF. In DNA form, the CDR3 reads TGCGCCAGCAGCTTTGGGTTGACTAGCGGTTTTACATCCTACGAGCAGTACTTC.

This chain joins TRBV10-3 and TRBJ1-1; weak D call: TRBD1 (6 bases). V lost 6 bases and J 2 bases, leaving 13 bases between the germline ends. In germline, CDR1 is ENHRY, CDR2 SYGVKD. The CDR3 runs to 14 residues. For the CDR3, the DNA is TGTGCCATCAGGGGGGCACAGTCTAACACTGAAGCTTTCTTT. Its translation is CAIRGAQSNTEAFF.

V usage is TRBV12-5 and J usage is TRBJ1-1; 7 bases are shared with TRBD1. CDR1 is LGHNT, CDR2 FRNRAP, per germline. The V segment lost 5 bases and the J segment 10 bases; nucleotides outside the gene matches: 10. The CDR3 is 13 amino acids. CDR3 region: CASGTQMDRTAFF. The CDR3 DNA reads TGTGCTAGTGGTACCCAGATGGACAGGACAGCTTTCTTT.

The chain couples TRBV27 to TRBJ1-5; the D is unclear. This CDR3 region has 12 residues. V was pared by 3 bases and J by 3 bases, with 3 bases between. Germline V gene sequence: CDR1 MNHEY, CDR2 SMNVEV (reference sequence). CDR3 amino acids: CASSFHNQPQHF. The CDR3 DNA is TGTGCCAGCAGTTTTCACAATCAGCCCCAGCATTTT.

The chain combines TRBV9 with TRBJ2-5; 9 positions match TRBD1. Germline V lookup: CDR1 SGDLS, CDR2 YYNGEE. The CDR3 extends over 15 amino acids. V dropped 3 bases and J dropped 4; count of bases not matched to a gene: 7. The CDR3 DNA reads as TGTGCCAGCAGCGCCACCGGGACAGGGAGAGAGACCCAGTACTTC. Its protein is CASSATGTGRETQYF. Full variable domain (missing parts from reference TRBV9 and TRBJ2-5): DSGVTQTPKHLITATGQRVTLRCSPRSGDLSVYWYQQSLDQGLQFLIQYYNGEERAKGNILERFSAQQFPDLHSELNLSSLELGDSALYFCASSATGTGRETQYFGPGTRLLVL.

The CDR3 sequence is CASSPGDGGYGYTF. The CDR3 DNA sequence: TGCGCCAGCAGCCCGGGGGACGGTGGATATGGCTACACCTTC. The chain has TRBV5-1 and TRBJ1-2; tentative D call: TRBD1 (5 bases). CDR1 is SGHRS, CDR2 YFSETQ, per germline. The V and J ends lost 4 bases and 5 bases respectively, with 15 bases between them. The CDR3 covers 14 residues.

Remarks on this clone: Relative to the germline gene, one junction end is altered; a read error may explain this. This chain joins TRBV9 and TRBJ2-5, with D possibly matching TRBD1 (6 bases). The J call is doubtful: the DNA matches TRBJ2-7 better. This CDR3 contains 15 residues. In germline, CDR1 is SGDLS, CDR2 YYNGEE. The CDR3, as DNA: TGTGCCAGCAGCCCTCCGGGACACTTCTCCGACGAGCAGTACTTC. Translation: CASSPPGHFSDEQYF.

CDR3 nucleotide sequence: TGCGCCAGCAGCTTAACAGGGGGCAGGGACACTGAAGCTTTCTTT. Encoded protein: CASSLTGGRDTEAFF. The chain employs TRBV5-1 and TRBJ1-1; 9 nucleotides match TRBD1. CDR3 size: 15 residues. Per the germline V gene, CDR1 is SGHRS and CDR2 is YFSETQ. J lost 3 bases, V lost 2 bases, and 5 bases had no gene match.

This sequence joins TRBV9 and TRBJ2-7, with D unclear. Trimming left V 3 bases short and J 0 bases short, with 10 bases between. Germline CDR1 and CDR2: SGDLS and YYNGEE. CDR3 size: 14 residues. CDR3 residues: CASSALPSSYEQYF. DNA for the CDR3: TGTGCCAGCAGCGCTCTCCCTTCCTCCTACGAGCAGTACTTC.

This sequence joins TRBV28 and TRBJ1-1; D may be TRBD1 (6 bases). The CDR3 is made up of 15 amino acids. The V gene's germline CDR1 is MDHEN and CDR2 SYDVKM. V was pared by 2 bases and J by 5 bases, with 15 bases between. The CDR3: CASSLLTGSGTEAFF. The CDR3, as DNA: TGTGCCAGCAGTTTACTCACAGGGTCGGGAACTGAAGCTTTCTTT.

The CDR3 loop is CASSTISTGVNASPLHF. In DNA, the CDR3 is TGTGCCAGTAGTACCATTTCGACAGGGGTGAACGCTTCACCCCTCCACTTT. The chain links TRBV19 to TRBJ1-6; 8 positions agree with TRBD1. This CDR3 spans 17 amino acids. The germline CDR1 and CDR2 sequences are LNHDA and SQIVND (reference sequence). Germline trimming cut 4 bases from V and 9 bases from J; bases unmatched to any gene: 14.

This chain links TRBV19 with TRBJ1-1; D not certain. Per the germline V gene, CDR1 is LNHDA and CDR2 is SQIVND (reference sequence). The length of the CDR3 is 15 residues. Trimming took off 1 base at V and 6 bases at J, with 15 bases between the two ends. The CDR3 loop reads CASSIGEGRYSEAFF. The CDR3 bases are TGTGCCAGTAGTATAGGAGAGGGTCGCTACTCTGAAGCTTTCTTT. The whole variable domain, remainder taken from reference TRBV19 and TRBJ1-1, is DGGITQSPKYLFRKEGQNVTLSCEQNLNHDAMYWYRQDPGQGLRLIYYSQIVNDFQKGDIAEGYSVSREKKESFPLTVTSAQKNPTAFYLCASSIGEGRYSEAFFGQGTRLTVV.

The chain uses TRBV16 and TRBJ1-4; 7 nucleotides align to TRBD1. V was clipped by 0 bases and J by 6 bases; unmatched bases: 4. The CDR3 spans 15 residues. Germline CDR1 reads KGHSY; CDR2 reads FQNENV. CDR3 coding DNA: TGTGCCAGCAGCCAATCAGGGGGCTTGGATGAAAAACTGTTTTTT. Translation gives CASSQSGGLDEKLFF.

A note on this clone: This sample also contains other DNA sequences that code for the same CDR3. V usage is TRBV6-1 and J usage is TRBJ1-2; 9 bases are a match to TRBD1. V was pared by 5 bases and J by 2 bases, with 6 bases of the junction left unmatched. Looked up from germline, CDR1 is MNHNS and CDR2 is SASEGT. CDR3 length: 15 amino acids. The CDR3 nucleotides are TGTGCCAGCAGTTTACAGGGGGCAGTAAACTATGGCTACACCTTC. This encodes CASSLQGAVNYGYTF.

The rearrangement links TRBV5-1 to TRBJ2-1, with D maybe TRBD2 (6 bases). CDR1 is SGHRS and CDR2 is YFSETQ in the germline V gene. The length of the CDR3 is 15 residues. The ends were cut back, 4 bases at V and 3 bases at J, with 14 bases in the middle. The CDR3 spells CASSGSPGVYNEQFF. DNA for the CDR3: TGCGCCAGCAGCGGGTCCCCGGGAGTCTACAATGAGCAGTTCTTC.

In its sample, this clone was seen once. The chain employs TRBV29-1 and TRBJ2-5; 8 bases map to TRBD2. V dropped 0 bases and J dropped 11; count of bases not matched to a gene: 17. CDR3 length: 16 residues. Per germline, CDR1 SQVTM and CDR2 ANQGSEA. The CDR3 loop is CSVEDPLTSGTQEQYF. Written as DNA, the CDR3 is TGCAGCGTTGAAGATCCACTCACTAGCGGAACCCAAGAGCAGTACTTC. Looking up the rest from reference TRBV29-1 and TRBJ2-5 gives the full variable domain: SAVISQKPSRDICQRGTSLTIQCQVDSQVTMMFWYRQQPGQSLTLIATANQGSEATYESGFVIDKFPISRPNLTFSTLTVSNMSPEDSSIYLCSVEDPLTSGTQEQYFGPGTRLLVL.

The rearrangement uses TRBV4-3 and TRBJ1-6; tentatively, D is TRBD1 (6 bases). The CDR3 contains 16 residues. CDR1 and CDR2 (germline): LGHNA, YSLEER. Trimming took off 0 bases at V and 6 bases at J, with 12 bases between the two ends. Written as DNA, the CDR3 is TGCGCCAGCAGCCAAGAAGGCGGACAGCGTAATTCACCCCTCCACTTT. Amino acid sequence: CASSQEGGQRNSPLHF.

The chain combines TRBV4-1 with TRBJ1-4; possibly TRBD1 for D (5 bases). Trimming left V 4 bases short and J 4 bases short, with 13 bases between. The V gene's germline CDR1 is MGHRA and CDR2 YSYEKL. The length of the CDR3 is 15 residues. CDR3 in amino acids: CASSPGGTNNEKLFF. CDR3 in DNA: TGCGCCAGCAGCCCAGGAGGGACCAATAATGAAAAACTGTTTTTT.

This sequence joins TRBV4-3 and TRBJ2-4, with 7 bases aligning to TRBD1. V was pared by 2 bases and J by 0 bases, with 7 bases of the junction left unmatched. The CDR3 has 17 amino acids. CDR1 is LGHNA, CDR2 YSLEER, per germline. CDR3 nucleotide sequence: TGCGCCAGCAGCCAACTTACAGGGGTACTAGCCAAAAACATTCAGTACTTC. Its translation is CASSQLTGVLAKNIQYF.

The V gene is TRBV7-8, the J gene TRBJ2-1; no clear D gene. Deletions cut 1 base from V and 5 bases from J, with 9 bases between. Per germline, CDR1 SGHVS and CDR2 FQNEAQ. CDR3 length equals 14 residues. The CDR3 DNA sequence: TGTGCCAGCAGCTTAGGTTGGGCGAACAATGAGCAGTTCTTC. It codes for CASSLGWANNEQFF.

V usage is TRBV4-1 and J usage is TRBJ1-2, with 9 bases that match TRBD1. From germline, CDR1 is MGHRA and CDR2 YSYEKL. The CDR3 sequence is 16 residues long. Germline trimming cut 1 base from V and 3 bases from J; bases unmatched to any gene: 6. Written as DNA, the CDR3 is TGCGCCAGCAGCCAAGCAGGGACAGGGTCCTACTATGGCTACACCTTC. Protein: CASSQAGTGSYYGYTF.

This chain links TRBV27 with TRBJ2-7; D is unresolved. Germline CDR1 and CDR2: MNHEY and SMNVEV (reference sequence). This CDR3 comprises 14 residues. V was shortened by 4 bases and J by 2 bases, with 12 bases between the two germline ends. The CDR3 here is CASSSRLRAYEQYF. As DNA, the CDR3 is TGTGCCAGCAGTTCCCGACTCCGCGCCTACGAGCAGTACTTC.

CDR3 region: CASSTRNEQFF. CDR3 coding DNA: TGTGCCAGTAGTACCCGCAATGAGCAGTTCTTC. This rearrangement joins TRBV19 to TRBJ2-1; D ambiguous. Trimming removed 4 bases at V and 6 bases at J, with 4 bases between. Germline V lookup: CDR1 LNHDA, CDR2 SQIVND (reference sequence). The CDR3 loop spans 11 amino acids.